This T cell receptor (beta chain) was observed in a study of T cell repertoires in cytomegalovirus infection. In the study overall: Both CMV infection and a matching HLA type were indicated by public TCR beta signatures.

To note about this clonotype: Its antigen is not identified.

The CDR3 totals 15 residues. Trimming pared 5 bases from V and 2 bases from J, leaving 10 bases between. Germline assignment: CDR1 SGHAT and CDR2 FQNNGV. TCRdb reanalysed the reads using MiXCR and keeps one entry per CDR3 protein. The table includes about 900,000 distinct CDR3 sequences, around 31% detected once. Study-wide points: The ex vivo response was dominated by HLA-C-restricted CMV-specific TCR beta clonotypes.

The rearrangement uses TRBV11-2 and TRBJ1-6; possible D gene TRBD1, 6 bases. Specimen: cultured CD8+ T cells from PBMCs, collected from culture after CMV antigen stimulation. This clonotype was obtained from a human donor in good health (CMV status not recorded). Some clones in this sample may be carry-over from other donors' samples. The CDR3 DNA reads TGTGCCAGCAGCCCTAGGGGGACCTATAATTCACCCCTCCACTTT. This translates into CASSPRGTYNSPLHF.